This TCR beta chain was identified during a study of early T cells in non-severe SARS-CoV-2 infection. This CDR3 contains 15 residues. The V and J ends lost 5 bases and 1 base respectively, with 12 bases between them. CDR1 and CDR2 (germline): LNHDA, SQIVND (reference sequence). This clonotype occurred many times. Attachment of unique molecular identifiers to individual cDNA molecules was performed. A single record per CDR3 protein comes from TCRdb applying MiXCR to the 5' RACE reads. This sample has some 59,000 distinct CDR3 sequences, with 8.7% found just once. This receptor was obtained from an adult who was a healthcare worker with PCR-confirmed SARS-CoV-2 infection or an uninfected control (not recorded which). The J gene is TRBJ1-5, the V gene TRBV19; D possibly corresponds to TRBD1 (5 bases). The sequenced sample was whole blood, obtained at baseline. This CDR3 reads CASSSRRDSNQPQHF. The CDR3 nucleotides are TGTGCCAGTAGTTCAAGGAGGGACAGCAATCAGCCCCAGCATTTT.